This T cell receptor (beta chain) stems from a study of graft-versus-host responses after intestinal transplantation (dated by TCRdb to about 2021). Concerning the study at large: The transplants that recipients received were multivisceral, liver-intestinal, or isolated intestinal. Alloreactive clones were identified by sequencing pre-transplant mixed lymphocyte reaction products and comparing these products with unstimulated pre-transplant donor and recipient T cells. Anti-thymocyte globulin induction was given to all recipients, followed by maintenance tacrolimus and steroids for around three years. Donor T cell macrochimerism was defined as a peak of at least 4% donor T cells among recipient peripheral blood mononuclear cells. Of the 20 to 25 intestinal transplant recipients enrolled in the cohort, one of whom was a retransplant, a few patients without pretransplant specimens were excluded. Graft-versus-host and host-versus-graft alloreactive T cell clones were tracked in the graft, circulation and bone marrow after intestinal transplantation using bulk TCR-beta CDR3 sequencing. Instead of going to the commercial service, samples from a few later patients were sequenced in-house on an Illumina MiSeq and processed with MiXCR. General findings and caveats noted by the study authors: High GvH to HvG T cell clonal ratios were observed in the allografts of patients with donor T cell macrochimerism. Peak levels of circulating GvH clones were associated with declines in HvG clones early after transplant. The relatively low number and heterogeneity of intestinal transplant patients limited the conclusions. GvH clones turned up in recipient bone marrow, with some appearing earlier in ileal mucosa or blood, a pattern consistent with an intestinal mucosal origin.

In the case of this clone: Its antigen is not yet known. Base-call qualities are not available, and no considerably larger clone is one nucleotide away.

The library was prepared using the immunoSEQ multiplex PCR assay. For most patients, high-throughput TCR-beta CDR3 sequencing of genomic DNA was performed by Adaptive Biotechnologies. The study's processing was this. Adaptive's ImmunoSEQ software supplied the TCR sequencing data for under 20 patients, while MiXCR and VDJtools were used to process three other patients. CDR3 nucleotide sequences shared by donor and recipient were removed because the origin of these sequences could not be assigned. To count as alloreactive, a clone needed at least 2-fold expansion over unstimulated cells and a minimum CFSE-low frequency of 0.002% (template counts) or 0.001% (read counts). Clones detected in sequenced pre-transplant spleen, lymph node, or MLR CFSE-low populations of the donor or recipient were defined as mappable. The cumulative frequency of alloreactive clones was calculated as a percentage of all sequences, weighted by copy number. TCRdb carries this immuneACCESS record with in-frame sequences only. Its versions omit some clonotypes, under half of them owing to an unresolved V gene in the studies checked, with the rest unexplained. The V and J calls and clone size were taken over from that table, and D and trimming were inferred from the DNA. This sample has 9,100 or so clones in its table, and about 90% of those were observed once. 2% to 2.5% of the sample is in the top ten clones.

Blood samples were collected up to 4 times in the first month after transplant and then at least monthly when available. Here the sequenced sample was PBMCs, taken about 6 weeks after intestinal transplant. The receptor's source is a human patient who received an intestinal transplant, so some T cells may come from the graft donor.

The nucleotides read TGTGCCAGCAGCCTGCTAACCTACGAGCAGTACTTC. It specifies CASSLLTYEQYF. The sequence joins TRBV11-2 to TRBJ2-7, with the identity of the D gene unclear. Looking up the germline V gene yields CDR1 SGHAT and CDR2 FQNNGV. The CDR3 numbers 12 residues from cysteine through phenylalanine. The sequence is cut down to CDR3 DNA, 36 bases in frame from base 1. V lost 5 bases and J lost 2 bases; the stretch between them is 7 bases long.